The rows below give T cell receptor beta chains drawn from one sample of a study of T and B cells in COVID-19 patients. TCRdb re-derived calls from the multiplex PCR reads in MiXCR, one entry per CDR3 protein. The sample contains 4,000 to 6,000 distinct CDR3 sequences, 25% to 35% of which appear only once. The sequenced sample consisted of blood. The origin of the receptors is a human donor with active COVID-19. CDR3s include the opening cysteine and the closing phenylalanine or tryptophan. The order of the fields is V gene, CDR3 length, J gene, CDR3 protein.

TRBV5-4,16,TRBJ1-3,CASSWGTTGTGNTIYF
TRBV15,16,TRBJ1-3,CATSSHRQGTGNTIYF
TRBV27,19,TRBJ2-3,CASSLFRDRGRRMADTQYF
TRBV6-5,14,TRBJ2-7,CASGIGVSPYEQYF
TRBV5-1,15,TRBJ1-1,CASSIPGRGNTEAFF
TRBV7-9,16,TRBJ1-5,CASSPDLGGLGQPQHF
TRBV20-1,14,TRBJ1-4,CSARDGDSPEKLFF
TRBV7-6,15,TRBJ1-3,CASSQQVQSGNTIYF
TRBV27,17,TRBJ1-1,CASSTLTGGPMNTEAFF
TRBV5-1,16,TRBJ2-5,CASSFLAGGLQETQYF
TRBV4-2,16,TRBJ2-3,CASSQVRGFERDTQYF